This T cell receptor beta chain comes out of a study of cytomegalovirus exposure and HLA in healthy donors. The PCR was carried out with 60 Vbeta primers and 13 Jbeta primers. Generated by immunoSEQ multiplex PCR, the TCRdb table keeps only in-frame clones and is missing some. Among roughly 180,000 clones listed, about 77% were seen once. Germline CDR1 MNHNY, CDR2 SVGAGI (reference sequence). V lost 5 bases, J lost 14 bases, and 19 bases lay in between. The CDR3 has 13 amino acids. The chain joins TRBV6-6 to TRBJ2-4; a weak D match, TRBD1 (6 bases). Sequenced input: PBMCs. This clonotype was obtained from a man younger than 45 in good health and CMV-seronegative. The CDR3 DNA reads TGTGCCAGCAGTCCGATACCGGGACATCGGGAGTACTTC. This codes for CASSPIPGHREYF.